The 25 T cell receptor beta chains listed next were all sequenced from one sample in a study. The method was immunoSEQ multiplex PCR; TCRdb's version includes in-frame clones alone and lacks a portion of them. The sample includes 45,000 to 60,000 clones, just over 90% of them seen just once. Sequencing was performed on PBMCs. All receptors come from a man in his forties with rheumatoid arthritis.

The chain carries TRBV29-1 and TRBJ1-5; maybe TRBD1 (6 bases). The V end lost 7 bases, the J end lost 6 bases, and 22 bases lay between the germline ends. Looked up from germline, CDR1 is SQVTM and CDR2 is ANQGSEA. The CDR3 spans 15 residues. CDR3 DNA sequence: TGCAGCGCCAGGATCGGGACAAGGGGTGGTCAGCCCCAGCATTTT. This gives the protein CSARIGTRGGQPQHF. Drawing the rest from reference TRBV29-1 and TRBJ1-5, the complete variable domain is SAVISQKPSRDICQRGTSLTIQCQVDSQVTMMFWYRQQPGQSLTLIATANQGSEATYESGFVIDKFPISRPNLTFSTLTVSNMSPEDSSIYLCSARIGTRGGQPQHFGDGTRLSIL.

A few counts support this clone. The V call is TRBV18, the J call TRBJ1-5, with 8 bases identical to TRBD1. Unmatched junction bases numbered 4, after V lost 6 bases and J lost 0 bases. CDR1 is KGHSH, CDR2 LQKENI, per germline. The CDR3 extends over 15 amino acids. CDR3 DNA: TGTGCCAGCTCGCGGGACAGGTATAGCAATCAGCCCCAGCATTTT. This sequence encodes CASSRDRYSNQPQHF.

V gene TRBV12-3 or TRBV12-4 combines with J gene TRBJ2-7; TRBD1 aligns across 8 bases. This CDR3 is 13 amino acids long. Losses at the gene ends were 9 bases for V and 6 bases for J; bases not matched to a gene: 10. The CDR3 bases are TGTGCCAGTCGCGGGCAGGGGGCGGTCGAGCAGTACTTC. Its protein is CASRGQGAVEQYF.

The chain links TRBV7-2 to TRBJ2-1, with 7 bases that match TRBD2. The V gene's germline CDR1 is SGHTA and CDR2 FQGNSA. CDR3 size: 14 residues. With V trimmed by 1 base and J by 6 bases, 3 bases remained unmatched. Here the CDR3 DNA reads TGTGCCAGCAGCTTAGGAGGGACTACCAATGAGCAGTTCTTC. This sequence encodes CASSLGGTTNEQFF.

This clone was detected only a few times. The rearrangement joins TRBV5-4 to TRBJ2-3; 7 bases agree with TRBD1. Germline trimming cut 3 bases from V and 1 base from J; bases unmatched to any gene: 5. The V gene's germline CDR1 is SGHNT and CDR2 YYREEE (reference sequence). The CDR3 consists of 15 residues. The CDR3 bases are TGTGCCAGCAGCTCACAGGGGTATGGCACAGATACGCAGTATTTT. Translating gives CASSSQGYGTDTQYF.

V is TRBV5-6 and J is TRBJ2-1; 7 bases fit TRBD1. Germline CDR1 SGHDT, CDR2 YYEEEE. The CDR3 is 12 amino acids. V shed 0 bases and J 12 bases; nucleotides not matched to a gene: 3. The CDR3 bases are TGTGCCAGCAGCTTGGCCGACAGGGTGCAGTTCTTC. Amino acid sequence: CASSLADRVQFF.

The V call is TRBV2, the J call TRBJ2-3; 8 bases agree with TRBD2. CDR1 and CDR2 (germline): SNHLY, FYNNEI. V shed 7 bases and J 6 bases; nucleotides not matched to a gene: 21. This CDR3 has 18 amino acids. The DNA of the CDR3 is TGTGCCAGCATTCCAATCTCTGGGCGGGGGGCGCCGATTGATACGCAGTATTTT. Its translation: CASIPISGRGAPIDTQYF. The variable domain in full, with the rest retrieved from reference TRBV2 and TRBJ2-3, is EPEVTQTPSHQVTQMGQEVILRCVPISNHLYFYWYRQILGQKVEFLVSFYNNEISEKSEIFDDQFSVERPDGSNFTLKIRSTKLEDSAMYFCASIPISGRGAPIDTQYFGPGTRLTVL.

The chain uses TRBV3-1 (or the pseudogene TRBV3-2) and TRBJ1-1; 7 nucleotides line up with TRBD1. The CDR3 is 14 residues long. The V segment lost 4 bases and the J segment 4 bases; nucleotides outside the gene matches: 6. Germline assignment: CDR1 LGHDT and CDR2 YNNKEL (reference sequence). In DNA form, the CDR3 reads TGTGCCAGCAGCCCCAGGGGGGCGAGCACTGAAGCTTTCTTT. It translates to CASSPRGASTEAFF.

The chain carries TRBV7-3 and TRBJ2-1, with D tentatively TRBD2 (6 bases). Trimming cost V 2 bases and J 0 bases, with 17 bases left between them. Germline V CDR1 and CDR2: SGHTA, FQGTGA. The CDR3 has 18 residues. CDR3 in DNA: TGTGCCAGCAGCTTAGCTTCCATGACTAGGGGCTCCTACAATGAGCAGTTCTTC. This gives the protein CASSLASMTRGSYNEQFF.

This clone was detected once. This rearrangement joins TRBV7-8 to TRBJ1-6, with 7 bases matching TRBD1. This CDR3 region has 15 residues. CDR1 and CDR2 (germline): SGHVS, FQNEAQ. The V gene end was trimmed by 6 bases and the J gene end by 10 bases; junction bases not matched to a gene: 12. CDR3 sequence (DNA): TGTGCCAGCAGTTTGGGGACAGTTGGTAACTCACCCCTCCACTTT. Its translation is CASSLGTVGNSPLHF.

This clone was observed once. The V and J genes are TRBV28 and TRBJ2-7, with 10 bases matching TRBD1. CDR1 MDHEN and CDR2 SYDVKM come from the germline V gene. V lost 5 bases, J lost 3 bases, and 7 bases stayed unmatched. The CDR3 loop spans 15 amino acids. CDR3 DNA: TGTGCCAGCAGTCCCTTCGGACAGGGGGACTACGAGCAGTACTTC. Encoded protein: CASSPFGQGDYEQYF.

The chain has TRBV28 and TRBJ2-3; perhaps TRBD1 as D (6 bases). CDR3 length: 13 amino acids. The V gene's germline CDR1 is MDHEN and CDR2 SYDVKM. V lost 7 bases and J lost 9, with 17 bases in between. The CDR3 sequence: CASTQGTHGTQYF. In DNA, the CDR3 is TGTGCCAGCACCCAGGGGACCCACGGGACGCAGTATTTT.

The chain combines TRBV7-9 with TRBJ2-7; D remains unclear. V was trimmed by 1 base and J by 3 bases, leaving 22 bases between them. Germline V gene sequence: CDR1 SEHNR, CDR2 FQNEAQ (reference sequence). The CDR3 spans 18 residues. DNA for the CDR3: TGTGCCAGCAGCTTAGGCTCCCTTTCTACAATTAACATCTACGAGCAGTACTTC. This sequence encodes CASSLGSLSTINIYEQYF. Drawing the rest from reference TRBV7-9 and TRBJ2-7, the complete variable domain is DTGVSQNPRHKITKRGQNVTFRCDPISEHNRLYWYRQTLGQGPEFLTYFQNEAQLEKSRLLSDRFSAERPKGSFSTLEIQRTEQGDSAMYLCASSLGSLSTINIYEQYFGPGTRLTVT.

The chain couples TRBV27 to TRBJ1-3, with 7 nucleotides matching TRBD1. V was pared by 6 bases and J by 4 bases, with 12 bases of the junction left unmatched. This CDR3 contains 16 residues. The germline gives CDR1 MNHEY, CDR2 SMNVEV (reference sequence). CDR3 DNA: TGTGCCAGCAGCTTAGACCTAGGACAGGACGGAAACACCATATATTTT. The encoded protein is CASSLDLGQDGNTIYF.

The chain recombines TRBV4-2 with TRBJ1-1, with D possibly being TRBD1 (6 bases). CDR1 LGHNA and CDR2 YNFKEQ come from the germline V gene. Trimming removed 3 bases from V and 5 bases from J, with 13 bases in between. The CDR3 length is 14 residues. This CDR3 is CASSHTQGRTEAFF. The CDR3 bases are TGTGCCAGCAGCCATACCCAGGGGAGAACTGAAGCTTTCTTT.

Only a few counts were recorded for this clone. CDR3 in amino acids: CASSIGGGWSTGELFF. As DNA, the CDR3 is TGTGCCAGTAGTATTGGAGGGGGCTGGAGCACCGGGGAGCTGTTTTTT. J is TRBJ2-2 and V is TRBV19; possible D gene TRBD1, 7 bases. The germline V gene has CDR1 LNHDA and CDR2 SQIVND (reference sequence). The CDR3 runs 16 residues. The V end was cut by 3 bases, the J end by 4 bases, with 15 bases between.

V usage is TRBV4-3 and J usage is TRBJ2-1, with a tentative D call TRBD2 (5 bases). Trimming left V 2 bases short and J 0 bases short, with 5 bases between. There are 14 residues in the CDR3. CDR1 and CDR2 from the germline V gene are LGHNA and YSLEER. The CDR3 spells CASSQTSSYNEQFF. The CDR3 region has the DNA TGCGCCAGCAGCCAAACTAGCTCCTACAATGAGCAGTTCTTC.

This CDR3 reads CSAIPYDTQYF. Written as DNA, the CDR3 is TGCAGTGCTATCCCATATGATACGCAGTATTTT. The V gene is TRBV20-1, the J gene TRBJ2-3; no definite D call. This CDR3 comprises 11 residues. Germline CDR1 and CDR2: DFQATT and SNEGSKA (reference sequence). Trimming removed 4 bases at V and 6 bases at J, with 8 bases between.

The chain recombines TRBV15 with TRBJ1-2; 8 bases are shared with TRBD1. The V segment lost 5 bases and the J segment 4 bases; nucleotides outside the gene matches: 3. The germline V gene has CDR1 LNHNV and CDR2 YYDKDF (reference sequence). This CDR3 region has 13 residues. CDR3 residues: CATSEQGGYGYTF. The CDR3 DNA reads as TGTGCCACCAGCGAACAGGGGGGCTATGGCTACACCTTC.

V is TRBV15 and J is TRBJ2-1; D is possibly TRBD1 (5 bases). Trimming removed 6 bases at V and 8 bases at J, with 23 bases between. CDR3 length: 16 amino acids. Germline assignment: CDR1 LNHNV and CDR2 YYDKDF (reference sequence). The CDR3 loop reads CATSVPTAGLDDEQFF. As DNA, the CDR3 is TGTGCCACCAGTGTCCCAACGGCAGGGCTTGACGATGAGCAGTTCTTC.

This chain links TRBV7-9 with TRBJ2-1; the match to TRBD2 covers 8 bases. The CDR3 contains 17 residues. V shed 3 bases and J 2 bases; nucleotides not matched to a gene: 9. Germline loops: CDR1 SEHNR, CDR2 FQNEAQ (reference sequence). CDR3 in amino acids: CASSFVPGLGPYNEQFF. For the CDR3, the DNA is TGTGCCAGCAGCTTCGTGCCGGGACTAGGACCCTACAATGAGCAGTTCTTC. The full variable domain, its missing parts supplied by reference TRBV7-9 and TRBJ2-1, is DTGVSQNPRHKITKRGQNVTFRCDPISEHNRLYWYRQTLGQGPEFLTYFQNEAQLEKSRLLSDRFSAERPKGSFSTLEIQRTEQGDSAMYLCASSFVPGLGPYNEQFFGPGTRLTVL.

This clone was detected once. J is TRBJ2-5 and V is TRBV27; 12 nucleotides agree with TRBD2. With V trimmed by 5 bases and J by 4 bases, 5 bases remained unmatched. The CDR3 sequence is 15 residues long. Germline CDR1 and CDR2: MNHEY and SMNVEV (reference sequence). The CDR3 region is CASSPRLAGVETQYF. CDR3 in DNA: TGTGCCAGCAGTCCCCGACTAGCGGGAGTAGAGACCCAGTACTTC.

The chain employs TRBV18 and TRBJ1-4; no reliable D call. The V end lost 0 bases, the J end lost 4 bases, and 9 bases lay between the germline ends. The CDR3 contains 15 residues. The V gene's germline CDR1 is KGHSH and CDR2 LQKENI. The CDR3 DNA sequence: TGTGCCAGCTCACCACCGACGACGGGTAATGAAAAACTGTTTTTT. Its protein product is CASSPPTTGNEKLFF. Drawing the rest from reference TRBV18 and TRBJ1-4, the complete variable domain is NAGVMQNPRHLVRRRGQEARLRCSPMKGHSHVYWYRQLPEEGLKFMVYLQKENIIDESGMPKERFSAEFPKEGPSILRIQQVVRGDSAAYFCASSPPTTGNEKLFFGSGTQLSVL.

The rearrangement joins TRBV10-3 to TRBJ1-2, with 8 bases identical to TRBD1. Germline loops: CDR1 ENHRY, CDR2 SYGVKD. The V segment lost 5 bases and the J segment 14 bases; nucleotides outside the gene matches: 7. This CDR3 comprises 11 residues. In nucleotides, the CDR3 is TGTGCCATCAGTTCGACAGGGGTGCCAACCTTC. Amino acid sequence: CAISSTGVPTF.

This chain joins TRBV2 and TRBJ1-4; D not certain. V lost 7 bases to trimming and J lost 8 bases, with 11 bases between them. CDR1 and CDR2 from the germline V gene are SNHLY and FYNNEI. This CDR3 is 12 amino acids long. This CDR3 is CASTFYGEKLFF. CDR3 DNA: TGTGCCAGCACCTTCTACGGGGAAAAACTGTTTTTT.